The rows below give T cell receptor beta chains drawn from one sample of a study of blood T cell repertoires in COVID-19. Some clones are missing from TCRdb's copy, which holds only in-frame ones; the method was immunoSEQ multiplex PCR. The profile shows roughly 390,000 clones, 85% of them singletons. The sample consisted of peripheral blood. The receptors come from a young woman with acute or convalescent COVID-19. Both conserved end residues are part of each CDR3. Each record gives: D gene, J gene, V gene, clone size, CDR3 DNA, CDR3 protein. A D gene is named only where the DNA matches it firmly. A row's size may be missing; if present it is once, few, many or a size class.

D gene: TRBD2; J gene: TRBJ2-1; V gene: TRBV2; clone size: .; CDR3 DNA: TGTGCCAGCACCGAGGCATTGGCGGGAGAATCCGGGGAGCAGTTCTTC; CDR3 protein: CASTEALAGESGEQFF
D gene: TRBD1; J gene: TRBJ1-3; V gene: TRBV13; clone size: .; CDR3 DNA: TGTGCCAGCAGCTTCACCGGGACAGGGGGATCCCACACCATATATTTT; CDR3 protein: CASSFTGTGGSHTIYF
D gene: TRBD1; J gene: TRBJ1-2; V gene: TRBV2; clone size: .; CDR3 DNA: TGTGCCACCCGATCAGGGGGAGGCTATGGCTACACCTTC; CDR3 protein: CATRSGGGYGYTF
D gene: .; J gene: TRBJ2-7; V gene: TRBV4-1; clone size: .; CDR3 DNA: TGCGCCAGCAGCCAAGCCGGTCTGCGGGAAGCCTCCTACGAGCAGTACTTC; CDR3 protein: CASSQAGLREASYEQYF
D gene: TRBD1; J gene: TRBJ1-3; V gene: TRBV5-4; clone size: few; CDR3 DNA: TGTGCCAGCACGGCGGGGACAGCCTTCTCTGGAAACACCATATATTTT; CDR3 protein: CASTAGTAFSGNTIYF
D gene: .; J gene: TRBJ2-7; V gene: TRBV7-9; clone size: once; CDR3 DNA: TGTGCCAGCAGTCAAGGGGTGTACAGCTACGAGCAGTACTTC; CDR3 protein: CASSQGVYSYEQYF
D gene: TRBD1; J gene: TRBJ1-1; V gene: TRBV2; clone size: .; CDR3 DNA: TGTGCCAGCGGGGGGACAGGGCAGAACACTGAAGCTTTCTTT; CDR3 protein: CASGGTGQNTEAFF
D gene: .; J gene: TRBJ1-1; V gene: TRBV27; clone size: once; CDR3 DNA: TGTGCCAGCAGTTTTTTACCAGGGAACACTGAAGCTTTCTTT; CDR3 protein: CASSFLPGNTEAFF
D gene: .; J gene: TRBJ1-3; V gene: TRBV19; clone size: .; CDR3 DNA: TGTGCCAGTAGTTCACAGGGAACCCATGCTGGAAACACCATATATTTT; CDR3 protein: CASSSQGTHAGNTIYF
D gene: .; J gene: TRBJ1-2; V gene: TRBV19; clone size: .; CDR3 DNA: TGTGCCAGTAGTGACCGGGATGGCTACACCTTC; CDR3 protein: CASSDRDGYTF
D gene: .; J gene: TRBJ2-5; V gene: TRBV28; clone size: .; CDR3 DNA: TGTGCCAGCACCCTACAGGGCCAAGAGACCCAGTACTTC; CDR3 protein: CASTLQGQETQYF
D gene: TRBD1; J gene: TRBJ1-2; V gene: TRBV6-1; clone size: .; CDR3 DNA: TGTGCCAGCAGTGACGCTGACAGGGGTAATCACTATGCCTACACCTTC; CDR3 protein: CASSDADRGNHYAYTF
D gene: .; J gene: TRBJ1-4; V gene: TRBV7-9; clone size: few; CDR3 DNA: TGTGCCAGCAGCTTAGTCACAGGTGAAAAACTGTTTTTT; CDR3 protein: CASSLVTGEKLFF
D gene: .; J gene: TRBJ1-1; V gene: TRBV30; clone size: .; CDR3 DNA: TGTGCCTGGAGTGGGACAGCTTACACTGAAGCTTTCTTT; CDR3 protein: CAWSGTAYTEAFF
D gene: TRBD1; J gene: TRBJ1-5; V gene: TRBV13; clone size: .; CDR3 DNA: TGTGCCAGCACCCAGTCGGACAGGGCTCAGCCCCAGCATTTT; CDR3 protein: CASTQSDRAQPQHF
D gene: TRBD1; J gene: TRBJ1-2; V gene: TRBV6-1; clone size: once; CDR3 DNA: TGTGCCAGCAGTGAAGCGTCAGTCAGGGGGTATGGCTACACCTTC; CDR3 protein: CASSEASVRGYGYTF
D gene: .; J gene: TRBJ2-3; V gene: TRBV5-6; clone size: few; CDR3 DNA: TGTGCCGGAGGCCTCGACGGCGGGGGCACAGATACGCAGTATTTT; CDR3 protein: CAGGLDGGGTDTQYF
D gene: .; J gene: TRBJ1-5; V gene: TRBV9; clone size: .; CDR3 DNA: TGTGCCAGCAGCGGACAGGCTGATAGCAATCAGCCCCAGCATTTT; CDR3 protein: CASSGQADSNQPQHF
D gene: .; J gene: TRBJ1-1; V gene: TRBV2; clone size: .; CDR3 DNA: TGTGCCGATAATCGGGGTTTGTTAACTGAAGCTTTCTTT; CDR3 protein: CADNRGLLTEAFF
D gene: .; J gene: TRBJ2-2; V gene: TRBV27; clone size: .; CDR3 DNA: TGTGCCAGCGCGATCCCGGGAACTGAGGCAGCCGGGGAGCTGTTTTTT; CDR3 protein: CASAIPGTEAAGELFF
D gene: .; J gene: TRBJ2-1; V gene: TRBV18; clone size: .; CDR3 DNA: TGTGCCAGCTCATCGTACAATGAGCAGTTCTTC; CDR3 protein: CASSSYNEQFF
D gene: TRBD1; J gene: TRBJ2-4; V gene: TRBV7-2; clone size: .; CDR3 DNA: TGTGCCAGCAGCTTAGACCCAGGGGGCGCTGATCTTGCCAAAAACATTCAGTACTTC; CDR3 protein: CASSLDPGGADLAKNIQYF
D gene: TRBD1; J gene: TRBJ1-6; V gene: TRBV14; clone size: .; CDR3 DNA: TGTGCCAGCAGCCAAGTGGGGACAGGGAATTCACCCCTCCACTTT; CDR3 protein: CASSQVGTGNSPLHF
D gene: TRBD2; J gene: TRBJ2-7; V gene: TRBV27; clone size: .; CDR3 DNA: TGTGCCAGCCGTCCTAGCGGCTCCCTCTACGAGCAGTACTTC; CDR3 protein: CASRPSGSLYEQYF
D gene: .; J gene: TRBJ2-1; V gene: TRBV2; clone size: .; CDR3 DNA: TGTGCCAGCAGAGCCTCCAGAGCGGTCTACAATGAGCAGTTCTTC; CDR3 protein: CASRASRAVYNEQFF
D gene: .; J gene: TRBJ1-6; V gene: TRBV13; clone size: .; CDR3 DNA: TGTGCCAGCAGCTTAGGGGGGGCTTATTCACCCCTCCACTTT; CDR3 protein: CASSLGGAYSPLHF
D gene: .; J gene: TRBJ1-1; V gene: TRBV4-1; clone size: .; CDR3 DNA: TGCGCCAGCAGCCAAGATGGCGGGTTGAACACTGAAGCTTTCTTT; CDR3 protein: CASSQDGGLNTEAFF
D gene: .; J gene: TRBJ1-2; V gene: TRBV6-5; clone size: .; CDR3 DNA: TGTGCCACCGCAAGAGAGGGTAACGGCGAGTATGGCTACACCTTC; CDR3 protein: CATAREGNGEYGYTF
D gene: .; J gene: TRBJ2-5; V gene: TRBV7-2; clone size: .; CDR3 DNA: TGTGCCAGCAGTAGGCCGGGCCAAGAGACCCAGTACTTC; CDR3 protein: CASSRPGQETQYF
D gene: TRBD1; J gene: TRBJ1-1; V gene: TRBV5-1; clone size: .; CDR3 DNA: TGCGCCAGCGCCAGTTCAGCGACAGGGTGGACTGAAGCTTTCTTT; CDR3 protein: CASASSATGWTEAFF
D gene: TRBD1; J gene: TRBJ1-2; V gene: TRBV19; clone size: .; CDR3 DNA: TGTGCCAGTAGTGACAGGGGGCATGGCTACACCTTC; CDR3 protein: CASSDRGHGYTF
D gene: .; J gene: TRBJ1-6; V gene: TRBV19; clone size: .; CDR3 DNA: TGTGCCAGTAGTATCTTTTCAGGCCATTCACCCCTCCACTTT; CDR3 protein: CASSIFSGHSPLHF
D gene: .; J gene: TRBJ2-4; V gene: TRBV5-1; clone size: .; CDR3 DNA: TGCGCCAGCAGCCTTCAGGGTGACAAAAACATTCAGTACTTC; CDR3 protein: CASSLQGDKNIQYF
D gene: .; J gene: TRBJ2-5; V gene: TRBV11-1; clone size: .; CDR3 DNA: TGTGCCAGCAGCTTAGGGGGGGGCCGGCAAGAGACCCAGTACTTC; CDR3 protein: CASSLGGGRQETQYF
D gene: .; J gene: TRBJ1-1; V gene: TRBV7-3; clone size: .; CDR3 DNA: TGTGCCAGCAGCTTTGAAGCGAACACTGAAGCTTTCTTT; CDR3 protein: CASSFEANTEAFF
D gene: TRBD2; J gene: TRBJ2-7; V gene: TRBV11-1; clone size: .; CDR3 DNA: TGTGCCAGCAGCGTAGGAAGCGGGAGACGGTACGAGCAGTACTTC; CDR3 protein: CASSVGSGRRYEQYF
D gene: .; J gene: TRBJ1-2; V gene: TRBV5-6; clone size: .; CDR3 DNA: TGTGCCAGCAGCTTGGGGCAGAACAACTATGGCTACACCTTC; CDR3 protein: CASSLGQNNYGYTF
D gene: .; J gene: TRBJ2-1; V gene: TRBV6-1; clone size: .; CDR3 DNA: TGTGCCAGCTGGACAAACTCCTACAATGAGCAGTTCTTC; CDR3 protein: CASWTNSYNEQFF
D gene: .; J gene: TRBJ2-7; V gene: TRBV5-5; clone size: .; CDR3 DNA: TGTGCCAGCAGCCTTAGCGGTAACTACGAGCAGTACTTC; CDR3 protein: CASSLSGNYEQYF
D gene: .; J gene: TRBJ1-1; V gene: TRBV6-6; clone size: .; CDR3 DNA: TGTGCCAGCAGCCCTAACAGGGCGGGCACTGAAGCTTTCTTT; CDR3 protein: CASSPNRAGTEAFF
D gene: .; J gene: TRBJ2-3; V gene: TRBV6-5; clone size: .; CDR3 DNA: TGTGCCAGCACCGGACTTAACACAGATACGCAGTATTTT; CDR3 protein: CASTGLNTDTQYF
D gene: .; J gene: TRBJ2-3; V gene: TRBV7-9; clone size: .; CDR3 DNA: TGTGCCAGCAGCTTAATGAGAGAGTTCACAGATACGCAGTATTTT; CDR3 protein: CASSLMREFTDTQYF
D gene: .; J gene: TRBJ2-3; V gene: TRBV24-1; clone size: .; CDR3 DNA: TGTGCCACCAGTGAACCTAACACAGATACGCAGTATTTT; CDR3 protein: CATSEPNTDTQYF
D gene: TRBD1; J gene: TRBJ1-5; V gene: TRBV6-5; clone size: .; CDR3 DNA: TGTGCCAGCGGGACAGGACTCAATCAGCCCCAGCATTTT; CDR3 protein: CASGTGLNQPQHF
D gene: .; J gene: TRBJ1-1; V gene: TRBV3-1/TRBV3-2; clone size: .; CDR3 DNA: TGTGCCAGCAGTCCCGACATCTTATTAGATGAAGCTTTCTTT; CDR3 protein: CASSPDILLDEAFF
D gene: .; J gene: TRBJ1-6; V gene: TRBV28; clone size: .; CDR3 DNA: TGTGCCAGCAGTTTTCTCCATGATAACTACTCACCCCTCCACTTT; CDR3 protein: CASSFLHDNYSPLHF
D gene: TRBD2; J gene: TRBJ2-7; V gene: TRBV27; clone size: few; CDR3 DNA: TGTGCCAGCAGTTTAATGAGCGGGAGGGCCGAGGAGCAGTACTTC; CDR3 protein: CASSLMSGRAEEQYF
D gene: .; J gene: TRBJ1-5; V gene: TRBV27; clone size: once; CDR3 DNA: TGTGCCAGCAGTTTCCAGGGTCCTAATCAGCCCCAGCATTTT; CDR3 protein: CASSFQGPNQPQHF
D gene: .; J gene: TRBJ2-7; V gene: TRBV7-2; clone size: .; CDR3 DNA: TGTGCCAGCAGCTTTAGTGGAGGGGTAGAGTACGAGCAGTACTTC; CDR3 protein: CASSFSGGVEYEQYF
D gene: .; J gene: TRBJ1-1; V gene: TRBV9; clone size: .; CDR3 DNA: TGTGCCAGCAGCTTAGTGACAGGGAACACTGAAGCTTTCTTT; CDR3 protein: CASSLVTGNTEAFF
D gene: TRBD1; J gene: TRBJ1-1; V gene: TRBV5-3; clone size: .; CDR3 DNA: TGTGCCAGAAGCGCGGACAGGGCGAACACTGAAGCTTTCTTT; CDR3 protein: CARSADRANTEAFF